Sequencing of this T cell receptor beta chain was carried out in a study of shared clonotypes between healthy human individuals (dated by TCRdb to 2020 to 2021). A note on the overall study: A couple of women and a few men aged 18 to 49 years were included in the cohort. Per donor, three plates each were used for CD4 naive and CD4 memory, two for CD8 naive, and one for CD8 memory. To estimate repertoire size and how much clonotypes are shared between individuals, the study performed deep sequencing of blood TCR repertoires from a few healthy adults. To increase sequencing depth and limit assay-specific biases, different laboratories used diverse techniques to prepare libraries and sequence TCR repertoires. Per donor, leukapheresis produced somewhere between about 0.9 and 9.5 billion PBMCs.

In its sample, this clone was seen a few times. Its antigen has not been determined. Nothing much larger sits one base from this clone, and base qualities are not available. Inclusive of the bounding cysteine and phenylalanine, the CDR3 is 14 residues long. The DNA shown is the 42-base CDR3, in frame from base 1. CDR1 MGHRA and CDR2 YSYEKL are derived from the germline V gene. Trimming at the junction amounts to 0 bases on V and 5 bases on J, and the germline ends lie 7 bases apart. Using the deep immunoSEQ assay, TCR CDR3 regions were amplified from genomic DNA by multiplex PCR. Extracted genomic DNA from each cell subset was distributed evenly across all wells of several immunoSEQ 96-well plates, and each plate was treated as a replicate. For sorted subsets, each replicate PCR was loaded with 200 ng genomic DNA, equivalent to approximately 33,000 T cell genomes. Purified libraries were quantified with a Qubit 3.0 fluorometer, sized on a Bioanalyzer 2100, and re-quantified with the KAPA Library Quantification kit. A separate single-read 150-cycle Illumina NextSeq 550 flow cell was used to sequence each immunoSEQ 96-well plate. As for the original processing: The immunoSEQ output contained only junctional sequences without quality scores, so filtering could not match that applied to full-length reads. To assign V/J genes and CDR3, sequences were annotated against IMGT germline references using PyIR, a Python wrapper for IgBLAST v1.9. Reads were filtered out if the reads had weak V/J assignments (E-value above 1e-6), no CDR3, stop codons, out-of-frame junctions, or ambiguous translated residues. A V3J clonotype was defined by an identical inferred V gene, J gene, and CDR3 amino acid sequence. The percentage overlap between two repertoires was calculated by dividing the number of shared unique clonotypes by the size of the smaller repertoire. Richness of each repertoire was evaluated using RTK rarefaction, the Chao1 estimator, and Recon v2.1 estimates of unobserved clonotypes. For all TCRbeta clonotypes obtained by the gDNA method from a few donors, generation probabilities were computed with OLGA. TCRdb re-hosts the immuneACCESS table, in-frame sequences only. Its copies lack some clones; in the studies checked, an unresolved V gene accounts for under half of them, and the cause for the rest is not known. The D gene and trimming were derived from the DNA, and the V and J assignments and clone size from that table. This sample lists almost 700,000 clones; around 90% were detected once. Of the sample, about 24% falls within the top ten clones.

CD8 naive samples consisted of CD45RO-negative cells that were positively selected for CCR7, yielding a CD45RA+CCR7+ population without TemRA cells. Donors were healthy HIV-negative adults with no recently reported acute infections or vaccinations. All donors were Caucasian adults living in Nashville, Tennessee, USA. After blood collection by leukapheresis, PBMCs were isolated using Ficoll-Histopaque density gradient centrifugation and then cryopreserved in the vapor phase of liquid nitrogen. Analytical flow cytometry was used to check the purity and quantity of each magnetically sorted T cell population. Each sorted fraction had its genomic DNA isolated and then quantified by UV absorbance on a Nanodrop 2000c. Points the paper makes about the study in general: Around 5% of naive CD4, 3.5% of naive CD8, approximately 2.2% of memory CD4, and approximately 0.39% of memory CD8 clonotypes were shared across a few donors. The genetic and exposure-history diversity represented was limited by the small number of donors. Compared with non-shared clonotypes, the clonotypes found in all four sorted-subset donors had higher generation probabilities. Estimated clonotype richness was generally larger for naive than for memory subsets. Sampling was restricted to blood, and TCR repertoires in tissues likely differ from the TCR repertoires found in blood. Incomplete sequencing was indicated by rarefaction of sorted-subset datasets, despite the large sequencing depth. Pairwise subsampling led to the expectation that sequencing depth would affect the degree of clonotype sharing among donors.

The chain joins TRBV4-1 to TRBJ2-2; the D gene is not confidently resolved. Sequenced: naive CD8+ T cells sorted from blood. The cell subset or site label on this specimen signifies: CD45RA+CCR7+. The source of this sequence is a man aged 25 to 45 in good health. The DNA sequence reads TGCGCCAGCAGCCAAGATTTCAGGACCGGGGAGCTGTTTTTT. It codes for CASSQDFRTGELFF.